Listed here are 3 T cell receptor beta chains from one sample, sequenced in a study of T cells in localized non-small cell lung cancer. TCRdb's copy holds only in-frame clones and misses some; the assay was immunoSEQ multiplex PCR. This sample has around 50,000 clones, with approximately 86% found just once. Sequenced here: PBMCs, sampled before any cancer treatment. The receptors derive from a female donor with stage II lung adenocarcinoma.

The chain employs TRBV5-5 and TRBJ1-1, with 11 bases matching TRBD1. The germline V gene encodes CDR1 SGHKS and CDR2 YYEKEE (reference sequence). Germline trimming cut 2 bases from V and 10 bases from J; bases unmatched to any gene: 13. The CDR3 covers 16 residues. DNA for the CDR3: TGTGCCAGCAGCTTTCGGACCTGGACAGGGGGCGAGGTAGCTTTCTTT. It codes for CASSFRTWTGGEVAFF.

The J gene is TRBJ1-1, the V gene TRBV10-3, with 9 positions matching TRBD1. V lost 3 bases to trimming and J lost 5 bases; unmatched junction nucleotides: 10. In germline, CDR1 is ENHRY, CDR2 SYGVKD. This CDR3 spans 16 amino acids. In nucleotides, the CDR3 is TGTGCCATCAGTGAAGACAGGGGGATCGCTATGACTGAAGCTTTCTTT. Translated: CAISEDRGIAMTEAFF.

This chain links TRBV6-1 with TRBJ2-1; possibly TRBD2 for D (6 bases). Germline V CDR1 and CDR2: MNHNS, SASEGT. V lost 5 bases and J lost 5, with 7 bases in between. The CDR3 is made up of 12 amino acids. CDR3 in DNA: TGTGCCAGCAGTCGACTAGACAATGAGCAGTTCTTC. Its translation is CASSRLDNEQFF.